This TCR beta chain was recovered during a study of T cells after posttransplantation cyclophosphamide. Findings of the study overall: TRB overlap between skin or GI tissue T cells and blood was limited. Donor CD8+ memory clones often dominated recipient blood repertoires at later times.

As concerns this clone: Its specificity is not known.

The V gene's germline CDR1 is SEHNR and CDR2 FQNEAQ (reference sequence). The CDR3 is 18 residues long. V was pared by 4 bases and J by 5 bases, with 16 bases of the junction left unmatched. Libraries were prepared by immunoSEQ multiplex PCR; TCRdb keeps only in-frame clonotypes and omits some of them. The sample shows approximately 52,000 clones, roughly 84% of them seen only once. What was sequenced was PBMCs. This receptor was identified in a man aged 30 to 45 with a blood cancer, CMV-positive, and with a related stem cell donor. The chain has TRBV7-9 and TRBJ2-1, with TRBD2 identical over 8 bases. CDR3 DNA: TGTGCCAGCAGCTCCCCGAGCTCCGGGAGGGAGCACCACAATGAGCAGTTCTTC. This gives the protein CASSSPSSGREHHNEQFF.